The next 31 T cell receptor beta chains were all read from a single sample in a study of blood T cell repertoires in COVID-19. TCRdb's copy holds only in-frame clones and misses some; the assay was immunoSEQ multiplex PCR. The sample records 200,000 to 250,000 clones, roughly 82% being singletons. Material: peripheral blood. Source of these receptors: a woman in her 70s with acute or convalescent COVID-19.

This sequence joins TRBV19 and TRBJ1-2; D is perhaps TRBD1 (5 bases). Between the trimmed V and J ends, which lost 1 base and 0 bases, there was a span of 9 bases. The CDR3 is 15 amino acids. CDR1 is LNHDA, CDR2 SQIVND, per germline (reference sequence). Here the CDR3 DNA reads TGTGCCAGTAGTATAGGTGGAGGGGCTAACTATGGCTACACCTTC. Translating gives CASSIGGGANYGYTF.

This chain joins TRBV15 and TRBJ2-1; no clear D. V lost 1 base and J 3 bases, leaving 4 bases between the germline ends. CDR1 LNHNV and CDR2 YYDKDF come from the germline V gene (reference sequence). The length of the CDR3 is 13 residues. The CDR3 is CATSRGGYNEQFF. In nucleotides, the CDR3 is TGTGCCACCAGCAGAGGCGGCTACAATGAGCAGTTCTTC.

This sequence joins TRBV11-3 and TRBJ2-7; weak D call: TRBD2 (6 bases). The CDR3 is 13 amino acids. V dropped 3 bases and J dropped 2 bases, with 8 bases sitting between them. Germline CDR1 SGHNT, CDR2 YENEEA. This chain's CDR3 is CASSFGGTYEQYF. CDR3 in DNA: TGTGCCAGCAGCTTTGGAGGGACCTACGAGCAGTACTTC.

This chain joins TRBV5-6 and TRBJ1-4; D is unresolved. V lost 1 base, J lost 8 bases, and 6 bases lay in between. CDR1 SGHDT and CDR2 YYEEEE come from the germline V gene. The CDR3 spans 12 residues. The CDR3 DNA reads TGTGCCAGCAGCTTGTTTCGGGAAAAACTGTTTTTT. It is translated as CASSLFREKLFF. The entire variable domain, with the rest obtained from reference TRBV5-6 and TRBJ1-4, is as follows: DAGVTQSPTHLIKTRGQQVTLRCSPKSGHDTVSWYQQALGQGPQFIFQYYEEEERQRGNFPDRFSGHQFPNYSSELNVNALLLGDSALYLCASSLFREKLFFGSGTQLSVL.

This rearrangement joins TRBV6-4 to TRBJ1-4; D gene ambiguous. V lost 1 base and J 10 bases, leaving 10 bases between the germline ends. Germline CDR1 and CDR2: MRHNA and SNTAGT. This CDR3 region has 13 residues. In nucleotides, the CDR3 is TGTGCCAGCAGTGACTTCGACGGCGGAAAACTGTTTTTT. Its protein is CASSDFDGGKLFF.

DNA for the CDR3: TGTGCCAGCAGTTTAGCGGGGGGGAACTACAATGAGCAGTTCTTC. Translated, it gives CASSLAGGNYNEQFF. The chain is built from TRBV6-5 and TRBJ2-1, with 11 bases lining up with TRBD2. Germline V gene lookup returns CDR1 MNHEY and CDR2 SVGAGI. The CDR3 length is 15 residues. The trim removed 4 bases at V and 3 bases at J, leaving 2 bases unmatched.

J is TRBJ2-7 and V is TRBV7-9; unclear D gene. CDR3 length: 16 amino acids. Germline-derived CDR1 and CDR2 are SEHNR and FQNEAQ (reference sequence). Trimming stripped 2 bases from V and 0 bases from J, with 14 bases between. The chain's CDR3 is CASSLLSLGSSYEQYF. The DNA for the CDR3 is TGTGCCAGCAGCTTACTATCATTGGGCAGCTCCTACGAGCAGTACTTC.

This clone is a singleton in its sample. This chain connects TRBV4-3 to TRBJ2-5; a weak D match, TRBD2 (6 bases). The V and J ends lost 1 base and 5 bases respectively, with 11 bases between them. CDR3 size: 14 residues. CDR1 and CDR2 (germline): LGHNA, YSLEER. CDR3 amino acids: CASSQASGRETQYF. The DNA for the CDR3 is TGCGCCAGCAGCCAAGCTTCAGGGAGGGAGACCCAGTACTTC.

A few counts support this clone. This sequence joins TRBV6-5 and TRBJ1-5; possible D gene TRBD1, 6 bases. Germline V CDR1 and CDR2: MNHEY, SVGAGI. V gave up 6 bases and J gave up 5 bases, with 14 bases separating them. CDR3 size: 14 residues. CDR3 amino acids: CASSPGTYYQPQHF. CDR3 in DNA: TGTGCCAGCAGCCCCGGGACATACTATCAGCCCCAGCATTTT.

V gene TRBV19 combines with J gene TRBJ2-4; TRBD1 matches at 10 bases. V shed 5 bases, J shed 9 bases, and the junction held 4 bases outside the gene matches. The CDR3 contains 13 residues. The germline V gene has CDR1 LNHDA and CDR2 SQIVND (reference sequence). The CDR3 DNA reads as TGTGCCAGTAGTCAGGGACAGGGGACCATTCAGTACTTC. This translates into CASSQGQGTIQYF. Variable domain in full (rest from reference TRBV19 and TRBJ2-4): DGGITQSPKYLFRKEGQNVTLSCEQNLNHDAMYWYRQDPGQGLRLIYYSQIVNDFQKGDIAEGYSVSREKKESFPLTVTSAQKNPTAFYLCASSQGQGTIQYFGAGTRLSVL.

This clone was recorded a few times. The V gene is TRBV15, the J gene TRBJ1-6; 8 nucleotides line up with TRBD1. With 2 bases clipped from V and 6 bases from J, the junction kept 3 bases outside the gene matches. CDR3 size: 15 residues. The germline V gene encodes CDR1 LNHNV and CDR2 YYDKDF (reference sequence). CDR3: CATSRIDRGNSPLHF. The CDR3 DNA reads TGTGCCACCAGCAGAATAGACAGGGGTAATTCACCCCTCCACTTT.

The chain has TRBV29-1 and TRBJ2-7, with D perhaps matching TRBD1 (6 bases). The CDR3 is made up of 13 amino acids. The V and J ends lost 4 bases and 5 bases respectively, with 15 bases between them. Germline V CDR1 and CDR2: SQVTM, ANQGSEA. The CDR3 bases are TGCAGCGTTGTGACAGTTACAGGGCACGAGCAGTACTTC. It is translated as CSVVTVTGHEQYF.

This chain's CDR3 is CASSFRDRTPYGYTF. The CDR3 DNA reads TGTGCCAGCAGCTTTCGCGACAGGACACCCTATGGCTACACCTTC. J is TRBJ1-2 and V is TRBV5-6, with D possibly matching TRBD1 (6 bases). The CDR3 runs to 15 residues. The germline CDR1 and CDR2 sequences are SGHDT and YYEEEE. Between the trimmed V and J ends, which lost 2 bases and 4 bases, there was a span of 15 bases.

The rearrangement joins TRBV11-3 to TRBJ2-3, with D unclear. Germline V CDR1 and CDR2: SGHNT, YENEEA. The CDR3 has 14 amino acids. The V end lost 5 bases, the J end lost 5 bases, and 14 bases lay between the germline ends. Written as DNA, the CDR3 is TGTGCCAGCAGCGGAAGACTTTCTCGAGATACGCAGTATTTT. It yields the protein CASSGRLSRDTQYF. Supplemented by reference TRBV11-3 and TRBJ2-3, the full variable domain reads EAGVVQSPRYKIIEKKQPVAFWCNPISGHNTLYWYLQNLGQGPELLIRYENEEAVDDSQLPKDRFSAERLKGVDSTLKIQPAELGDSAVYLCASSGRLSRDTQYFGPGTRLTVL.

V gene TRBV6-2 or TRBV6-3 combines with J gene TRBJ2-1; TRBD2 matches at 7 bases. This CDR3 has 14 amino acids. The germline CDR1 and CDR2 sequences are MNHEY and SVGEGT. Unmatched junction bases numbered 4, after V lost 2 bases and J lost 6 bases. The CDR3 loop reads CASSYHWGGNEQFF. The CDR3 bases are TGTGCCAGCAGTTACCATTGGGGGGGCAATGAGCAGTTCTTC.

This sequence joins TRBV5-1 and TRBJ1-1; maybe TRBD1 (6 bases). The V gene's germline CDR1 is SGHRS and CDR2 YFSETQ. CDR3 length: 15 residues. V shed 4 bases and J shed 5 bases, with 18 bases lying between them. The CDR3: CASSIAQGGGTEAFF. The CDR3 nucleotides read TGCGCCAGCAGCATTGCTCAGGGAGGGGGGACTGAAGCTTTCTTT.

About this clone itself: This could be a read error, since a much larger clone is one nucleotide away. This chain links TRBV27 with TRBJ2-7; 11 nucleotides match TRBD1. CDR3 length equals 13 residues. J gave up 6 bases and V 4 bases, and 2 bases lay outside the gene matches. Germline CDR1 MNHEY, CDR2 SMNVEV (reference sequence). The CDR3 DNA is TGTGCCAGCAGTTGGGGGACAGGGGGCGAGCAGTACTTC. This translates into CASSWGTGGEQYF.

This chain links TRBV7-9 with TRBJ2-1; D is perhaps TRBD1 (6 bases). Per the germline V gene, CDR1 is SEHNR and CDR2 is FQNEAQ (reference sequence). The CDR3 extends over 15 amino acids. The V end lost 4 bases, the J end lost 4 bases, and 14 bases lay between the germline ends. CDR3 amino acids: CASSSPGTFYNEQFF. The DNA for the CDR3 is TGTGCCAGCAGCTCTCCCGGGACATTTTACAATGAGCAGTTCTTC.

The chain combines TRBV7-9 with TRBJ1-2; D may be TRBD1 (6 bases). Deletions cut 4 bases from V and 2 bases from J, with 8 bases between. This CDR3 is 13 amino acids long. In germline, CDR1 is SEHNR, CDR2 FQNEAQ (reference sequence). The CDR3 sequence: CASSYGQNYGYTF. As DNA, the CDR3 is TGTGCCAGCAGCTACGGACAGAACTATGGCTACACCTTC.

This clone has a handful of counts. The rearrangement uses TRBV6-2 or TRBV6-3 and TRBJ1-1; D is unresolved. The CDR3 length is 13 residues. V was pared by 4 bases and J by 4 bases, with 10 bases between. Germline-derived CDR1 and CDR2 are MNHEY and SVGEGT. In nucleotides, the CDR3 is TGTGCCAGCAGTTTGCGGCGTTTCACTGAAGCTTTCTTT. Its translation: CASSLRRFTEAFF.

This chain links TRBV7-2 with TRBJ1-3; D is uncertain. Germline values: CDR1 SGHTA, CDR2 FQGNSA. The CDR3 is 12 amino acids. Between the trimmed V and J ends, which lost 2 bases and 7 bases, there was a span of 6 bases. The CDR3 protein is CASSLSLNTIYF. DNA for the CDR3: TGTGCCAGCAGCTTATCCCTGAACACCATATATTTT.

CDR3 in amino acids: CASTGTYSSYEQYF. The CDR3 nucleotides read TGTGCCAGCACCGGGACTTACAGCTCCTACGAGCAGTACTTC. V and J are TRBV6-6 and TRBJ2-7, with D perhaps matching TRBD2 (6 bases). The germline V and J ends were trimmed by 7 bases and 0 bases, with 13 bases remaining between them. Germline-derived CDR1 and CDR2 are MNHNY and SVGAGI (reference sequence). CDR3 length: 14 amino acids.

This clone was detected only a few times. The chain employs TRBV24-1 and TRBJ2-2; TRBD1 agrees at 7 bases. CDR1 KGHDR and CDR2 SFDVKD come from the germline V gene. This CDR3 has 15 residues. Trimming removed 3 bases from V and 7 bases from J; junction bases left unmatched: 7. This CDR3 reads CATSDRQGAGGELFF. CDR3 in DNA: TGTGCCACCAGTGATCGACAGGGTGCAGGCGGGGAGCTGTTTTTT.

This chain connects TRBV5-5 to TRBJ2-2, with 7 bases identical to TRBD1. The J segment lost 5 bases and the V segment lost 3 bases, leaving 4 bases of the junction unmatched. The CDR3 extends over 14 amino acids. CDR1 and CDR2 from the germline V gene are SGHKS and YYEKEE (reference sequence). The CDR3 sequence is CASSWGTATGELFF. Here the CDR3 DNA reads TGTGCCAGCAGCTGGGGGACAGCTACCGGGGAGCTGTTTTTT.

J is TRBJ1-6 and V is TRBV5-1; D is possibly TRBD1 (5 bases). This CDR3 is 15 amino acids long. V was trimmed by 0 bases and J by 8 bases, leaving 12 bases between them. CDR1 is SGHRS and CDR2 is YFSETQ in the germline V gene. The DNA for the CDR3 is TGCGCCAGCAGCTTGGAACCCCCAGGGCATTCACCCCTCCACTTT. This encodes CASSLEPPGHSPLHF.

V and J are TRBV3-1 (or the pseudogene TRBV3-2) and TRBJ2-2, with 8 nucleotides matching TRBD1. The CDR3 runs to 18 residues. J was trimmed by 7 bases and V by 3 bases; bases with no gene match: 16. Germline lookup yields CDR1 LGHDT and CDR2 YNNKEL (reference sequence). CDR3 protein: CASSHRQDRGWRGGELFF. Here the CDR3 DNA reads TGTGCCAGCAGCCATCGACAAGACAGGGGATGGAGAGGCGGGGAGCTGTTTTTT.

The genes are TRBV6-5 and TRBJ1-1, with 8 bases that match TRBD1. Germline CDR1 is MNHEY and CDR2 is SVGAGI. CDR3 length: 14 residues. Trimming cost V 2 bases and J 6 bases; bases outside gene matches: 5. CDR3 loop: CASSYGTGASEAFF. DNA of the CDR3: TGTGCCAGCAGTTACGGGACAGGAGCGTCTGAAGCTTTCTTT.

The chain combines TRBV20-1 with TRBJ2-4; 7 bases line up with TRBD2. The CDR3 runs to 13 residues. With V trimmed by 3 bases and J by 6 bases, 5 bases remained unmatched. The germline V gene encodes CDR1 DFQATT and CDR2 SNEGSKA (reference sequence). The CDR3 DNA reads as TGCAGTGCTAGTATGGGGGGGAGAAACATTCAGTACTTC. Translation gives CSASMGGRNIQYF.

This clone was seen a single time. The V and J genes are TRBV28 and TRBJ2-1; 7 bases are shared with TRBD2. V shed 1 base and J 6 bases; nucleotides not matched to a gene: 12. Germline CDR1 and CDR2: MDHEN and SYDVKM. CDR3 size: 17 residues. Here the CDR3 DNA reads TGTGCCAGCAGTTTATATGGCGGGGGTAATTTTCTCAATGAGCAGTTCTTC. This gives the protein CASSLYGGGNFLNEQFF.

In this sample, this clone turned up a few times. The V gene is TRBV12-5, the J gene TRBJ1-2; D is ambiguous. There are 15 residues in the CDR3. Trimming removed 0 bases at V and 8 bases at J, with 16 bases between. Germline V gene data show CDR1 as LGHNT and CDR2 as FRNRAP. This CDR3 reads CASGLVLGSLGGYTF. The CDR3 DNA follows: TGTGCTAGTGGTTTGGTATTAGGGAGTTTAGGCGGCTACACCTTC.

The CDR3 region is CSVLRDSRGGELFF. The CDR3 DNA reads as TGCAGCGTGTTGCGGGACTCTCGAGGCGGGGAGCTGTTTTTT. The chain has TRBV29-1 and TRBJ2-2; D possibly corresponds to TRBD2 (6 bases). CDR3 length: 14 amino acids. Between the trimmed V and J ends, which lost 6 bases and 7 bases, there was a span of 18 bases. Germline loops: CDR1 SQVTM, CDR2 ANQGSEA.